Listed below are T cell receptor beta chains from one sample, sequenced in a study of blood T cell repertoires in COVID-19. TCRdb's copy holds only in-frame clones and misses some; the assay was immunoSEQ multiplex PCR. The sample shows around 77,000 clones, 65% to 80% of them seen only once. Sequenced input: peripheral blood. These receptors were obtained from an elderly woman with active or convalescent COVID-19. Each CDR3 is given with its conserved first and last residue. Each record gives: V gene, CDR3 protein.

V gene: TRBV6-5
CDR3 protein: CASRPDTNTGELFF

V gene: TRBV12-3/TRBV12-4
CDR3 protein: CASSLLGQGANTF

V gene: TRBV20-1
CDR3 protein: CSASPGGAREKLFF

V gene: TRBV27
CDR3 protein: CASTSTSGGIYNEQFF

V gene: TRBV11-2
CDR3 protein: CASSLGQGFNNSPLHF

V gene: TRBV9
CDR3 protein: CASSVGQGGRGNTDTQYF

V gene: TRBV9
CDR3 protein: CASSGTSGGGPETQYF

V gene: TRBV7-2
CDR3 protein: CASSQTGGNYGYTF

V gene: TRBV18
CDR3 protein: CASSRAGEETQYF

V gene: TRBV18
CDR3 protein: CASSSRTGFSNEQYF

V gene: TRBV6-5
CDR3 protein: CASSSGQGYNEKLFF

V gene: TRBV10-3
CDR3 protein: CAISEDWLNEKLFF

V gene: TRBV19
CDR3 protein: CATVAGYTDTQYF

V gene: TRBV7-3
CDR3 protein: CASSHGGAKRNQETQYF

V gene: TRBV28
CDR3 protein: CASNEQGFYGYTF

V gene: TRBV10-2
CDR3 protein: CASSRQGPYNEQFF

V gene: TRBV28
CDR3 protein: CASSFPSLGGGAVYEQFF

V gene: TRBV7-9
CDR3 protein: CASSSVEGPDSNQPQHF

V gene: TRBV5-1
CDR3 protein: CASSIRQGVNTEAFF

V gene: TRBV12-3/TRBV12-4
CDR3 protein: CASSPTGGHEQFF

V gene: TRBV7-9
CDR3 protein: CASSHKQEWEKLFF

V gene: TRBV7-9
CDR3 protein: CASSRGAVYDLNTEAFF

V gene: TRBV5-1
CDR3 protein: CASSLDNGDRVLSDTQYF

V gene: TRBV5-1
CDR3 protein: CASSLGSRAGANVLTF

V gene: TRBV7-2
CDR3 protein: CASSSTGGGDGYTF

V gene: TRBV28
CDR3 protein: CASSGTRGAYEQYF

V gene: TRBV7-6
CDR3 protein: CASTGTGLQTQYF

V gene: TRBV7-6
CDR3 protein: CASSLRGQGGTEAFF

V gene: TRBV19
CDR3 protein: CASSTGHKNTEAFF

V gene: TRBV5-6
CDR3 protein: CASSLLGGQETQYF

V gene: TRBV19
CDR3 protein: CASRPTGDSGANVLTF

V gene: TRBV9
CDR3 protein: CASSTGLADSGTQYF

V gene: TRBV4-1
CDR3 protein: CASSRPGTNLGGGELFF